The 15 T cell receptor beta chains in this list originate from one sample, sequenced in a study of blood T cell repertoires in COVID-19 (dated by TCRdb to 2020 to 2021). The library was made by the immunoSEQ multiplex PCR assay. As stored in TCRdb, this immuneACCESS dataset retains in-frame rearrangements with V and J assigned. A fraction of the clones does not appear; measured against another copy, unresolved V genes explain less than half of the discrepancy, and the remainder lacks a known reason. The sample table contains about 170,000 clones; only one count was recorded for around nine tenths of them. The ten largest clones represent roughly 0.77% of the sample. The sequenced sample consisted of PBMCs or T cells enriched from blood (not recorded which). The receptors stem from a woman aged 18-35 years who had recovered from COVID-19.

The gene calls are TRBV28 and TRBJ2-3, with TRBD2 matching 10 bases. The CDR3 consists of 14 residues. Germline CDR1 MDHEN, CDR2 SYDVKM. The J segment lost 5 bases and the V segment lost 6 bases, leaving 5 bases of the junction unmatched. As DNA, the CDR3 is TGTGCCAGCAGATCTAGCGGGAGTGGAGATACGCAGTATTTT. This sequence encodes CASRSSGSGDTQYF.

The J gene is TRBJ2-7, the V gene TRBV7-2; a weak D match, TRBD2 (6 bases). Trimming removed 4 bases from V and 12 bases from J, with 19 bases in between. The CDR3 runs 13 residues. Germline CDR1 is SGHTA and CDR2 is FQGNSA. CDR3 amino acids: CASSSQPSGSPYF. For the CDR3, the DNA is TGTGCCAGCAGCTCGCAACCCTCCGGGAGCCCGTACTTC.

This rearrangement joins TRBV4-2 to TRBJ1-6; possibly TRBD1 for D (6 bases). CDR1 is LGHNA and CDR2 is YNFKEQ in the germline V gene. Trimming took 1 base from V and 5 from J, leaving 15 bases between them. The CDR3 is 17 residues long. CDR3 protein: CASSQGGGRSNNSPLHF. CDR3 DNA sequence: TGTGCCAGCAGCCAAGGGGGGGGGCGTTCGAATAATTCACCCCTCCACTTT.

The V and J genes are TRBV5-1 and TRBJ1-1, with 9 bases fitting TRBD1. The germline V gene encodes CDR1 SGHRS and CDR2 YFSETQ. This CDR3 contains 13 residues. J gave up 7 bases and V 3 bases, and 4 bases lay outside the gene matches. This CDR3 is CASSSGTGLEAFF. CDR3 in DNA: TGCGCCAGCAGCTCGGGGACAGGGCTTGAAGCTTTCTTT. Supplemented by reference TRBV5-1 and TRBJ1-1, the full variable domain reads KAGVTQTPRYLIKTRGQQVTLSCSPISGHRSVSWYQQTPGQGLQFLFEYFSETQRNKGNFPGRFSGRQFSNSRSEMNVSTLELGDSALYLCASSSGTGLEAFFGQGTRLTVV.

The rearrangement uses TRBV3-1 (or the pseudogene TRBV3-2) and TRBJ2-3; TRBD1 matches 8 bases. Germline CDR1 and CDR2: LGHDT and YNNKEL (reference sequence). The length of the CDR3 is 16 residues. Trimming at V came to 4 bases and at J to 5 bases, leaving 11 bases not matched to a gene. In DNA form, the CDR3 reads TGTGCCAGCAGCCCCGCAAGCCCCAGGGGGCGAGATACGCAGTATTTT. Translation: CASSPASPRGRDTQYF.

The chain recombines TRBV15 with TRBJ1-5; TRBD1 matches 7 bases. The CDR3 contains 15 residues. The germline gives CDR1 LNHNV, CDR2 YYDKDF (reference sequence). V was clipped by 3 bases and J by 7 bases; unmatched bases: 9. The CDR3 DNA follows: TGTGCCACCAGCAGCAATCCGGACAGGAAGCAGCCCCAGCATTTT. Encoded protein: CATSSNPDRKQPQHF.

The chain links TRBV11-2 to TRBJ2-1; D is perhaps TRBD1 (5 bases). The germline CDR1 and CDR2 sequences are SGHAT and FQNNGV. V lost 2 bases and J 6 bases, leaving 11 bases between the germline ends. CDR3 length equals 14 residues. The DNA for the CDR3 is TGTGCCAGCAGCTTATGGCCTGGGGCCAATGAGCAGTTCTTC. Protein: CASSLWPGANEQFF.

The CDR3 DNA sequence: TGTGCCAGCAGCCAAGCGGGACAGGGGGCAAACATTCAGTACTTC. Amino acid sequence: CASSQAGQGANIQYF. V is TRBV3-1 (or the pseudogene TRBV3-2) and J is TRBJ2-4; 12 bases map to TRBD1. The CDR3 loop spans 15 amino acids. Germline trimming cut 1 base from V and 6 bases from J; bases unmatched to any gene: 1. CDR1 is LGHDT, CDR2 YNNKEL, per germline (reference sequence).

The chain carries TRBV19 and TRBJ2-1, with TRBD1 as a possible D gene (5 bases). The length of the CDR3 is 13 residues. The germline V gene has CDR1 LNHDA and CDR2 SQIVND (reference sequence). V dropped 5 bases and J dropped 8 bases, with 13 bases sitting between them. The chain's CDR3 is CASSRQHLDEQFF. The CDR3 DNA reads TGTGCCAGTAGTCGACAGCATTTGGATGAGCAGTTCTTC.

The rearrangement uses TRBV6-5 and TRBJ2-5; 7 bases map to TRBD1. The J segment lost 2 bases and the V segment lost 8 bases, leaving 5 bases of the junction unmatched. The CDR3 sequence is 13 residues long. Germline V gene sequence: CDR1 MNHEY, CDR2 SVGAGI. The CDR3 sequence is CASHGTVQETQYF. CDR3 sequence (DNA): TGTGCCAGCCACGGGACAGTACAAGAGACCCAGTACTTC.

The CDR3 loop is CASSPSARPYEQYF. As DNA, the CDR3 is TGCGCCAGCAGTCCTAGCGCCAGACCCTACGAGCAGTACTTC. The gene calls are TRBV10-2 and TRBJ2-7; perhaps TRBD2 as D (6 bases). Deletions cut 5 bases from V and 2 bases from J, with 13 bases between. The CDR3 sequence is 14 residues long. Germline loops: CDR1 WSHSY, CDR2 SAAADI.

DNA for the CDR3: TGTGCCAGCAGTGAACGAGGCTTCTCTGGAAACACCATATATTTT. This sequence encodes CASSERGFSGNTIYF. V and J are TRBV6-1 and TRBJ1-3; D not certain. Germline lookup yields CDR1 MNHNS and CDR2 SASEGT. The ends were cut back, 2 bases at V and 0 bases at J, with 8 bases in the middle. The CDR3 loop spans 15 amino acids.

The gene calls are TRBV7-9 and TRBJ2-7, with D hard to call. V lost 2 bases to trimming and J lost 7 bases, with 3 bases between them. The germline CDR1 and CDR2 sequences are SEHNR and FQNEAQ (reference sequence). The CDR3 extends over 10 amino acids. The CDR3 coding sequence is TGTGCCAGCAGCTTATCAGAGCAGTACTTC. Its protein is CASSLSEQYF.

The V call is TRBV19, the J call TRBJ1-2, with TRBD1 as a possible D gene (6 bases). V gave up 1 base and J gave up 5 bases, with 11 bases separating them. Per the germline V gene, CDR1 is LNHDA and CDR2 is SQIVND (reference sequence). This CDR3 has 14 residues. CDR3 bases: TGTGCCAGTAGTATAGTTCAGGGGTTTTATGGCTACACCTTC. Translated, it gives CASSIVQGFYGYTF.

The J gene is TRBJ1-6, the V gene TRBV5-1; the D is unclear. Trimming pared 0 bases from V and 7 bases from J, leaving 17 bases between. The germline CDR1 and CDR2 sequences are SGHRS and YFSETQ. CDR3 length equals 17 residues. Here the CDR3 DNA reads TGCGCCAGCAGCTTGGTTGCGGTCGGCCGCGGGAATTCACCCCTCCACTTT. It specifies CASSLVAVGRGNSPLHF.